These 2 T cell receptor beta chains originate from one sample sequenced in a study of blood T cell repertoires in COVID-19. Assay: immunoSEQ multiplex PCR; the TCRdb copy retains only in-frame clones and omits some. Here the sample spans a few hundred thousand clones, approximately 84% being singletons. Sequences were obtained from PBMCs or T cells enriched from blood (not recorded which). All receptors derive from a woman in her twenties or thirties who had recovered from COVID-19.

This clone has a handful of counts. This chain uses TRBV29-1 with TRBJ1-5; the match to TRBD1 covers 8 bases. Germline CDR1 reads SQVTM; CDR2 reads ANQGSEA. Unmatched junction bases numbered 4, after V lost 4 bases and J lost 5 bases. The CDR3 is made up of 13 amino acids. The chain's CDR3 is CSVGGQGDQPQHF. The CDR3, as DNA: TGCAGCGTTGGTGGACAGGGTGATCAGCCCCAGCATTTT.

The CDR3, as DNA: TGCAGCGTTGCCCGTGCCCCGGGACAGCTTAGCACAGATACGCAGTATTTT. Translated, it gives CSVARAPGQLSTDTQYF. The chain couples TRBV29-1 to TRBJ2-3; 7 bases fit TRBD1. V lost 4 bases, J lost 0 bases, and 13 bases stayed unmatched. CDR1 SQVTM and CDR2 ANQGSEA come from the germline V gene. CDR3 length: 17 residues.